This T cell receptor (beta chain) stems from a study of blood T cell repertoires in COVID-19. As for the study in general: COVID-19 samples collected from the United States, Italy and Spain covered acute and convalescent phases. The cDNA or gDNA used as material had been derived from T cells, B-cell-depleted T cells, or PBMCs.

CDR3 size: 17 residues. With 3 bases clipped from V and 5 bases from J, the junction kept 10 bases outside the gene matches. In germline, CDR1 is SGHTA, CDR2 FQGTGA. As processed by the authors: Nucleated cell counts were estimated from reference gene primer amplification. The repertoire was sequenced with immunoSEQ multiplex PCR; TCRdb's copy has only in-frame clones and lacks some. V and J calls and clone size are copied from that table; D and trimming were computed from the DNA. Found here are about 200,000 clones, approximately 81% of them singletons; the top ten hold under 11%. J is TRBJ2-2 and V is TRBV7-3, with TRBD2 identical over 9 bases. The clonotype comes from a woman aged 80 or over with acute or convalescent COVID-19. The specimen sequenced was peripheral blood. For the CDR3, the DNA is TGTGCCAGCAGCTTGGGTAGCGGGAGATCGGGAACCGGGGAGCTGTTTTTT. Amino acid sequence: CASSLGSGRSGTGELFF.